This T cell receptor (beta chain) was recovered during a study of identical twins (dated by TCRdb to about 2016). At the level of the whole study: To test whether fetal clonotypes persist, this study deep-sequenced TCR alpha and beta repertoires from monozygotic twins, from unrelated adults of various ages, and from cord blood. Replicate twin experiments were performed at different times using different library preparation protocols to rule out contamination.

The protocol used for the library was 5' RACE. The reads were generated on an Illumina HiSeq 2000. Template switching added a universal primer binding site, and the final cDNA carried a unique molecular identifier that allowed TCR cDNA molecules to be counted accurately. First-strand cDNA for TCR alpha and beta chains was synthesized from specific primers in the conserved constant-segment region. To control for contamination, every cDNA library was double barcoded, receiving both a SMART-Mk sample barcode and Illumina barcodes. TruSeq adapter sequences, together with Illumina sample barcodes, were added in two successive PCR steps. Sequencing of the TCR alpha and beta cDNA libraries was done on the Illumina HiSeq platform using custom primers. The authors' pipeline ran thus. Unique molecular identifiers were extracted from raw reads with MiGEC, and CDR3 positions were determined with MiXCR. Recombination models were inferred per individual with the repgenHMM and IGoR tools using an EM algorithm. Shared clonotypes were analyzed with the tcR package in R, and sharing was normalized by the product of cloneset sizes. To study raw recombination without the effects of thymic and clonal selection, out-of-frame nonproductive sequences were analyzed. In TCRdb, the public reads were trimmed at Q25 with fastp and aligned with MiXCR, with productive beta chains retained. One record per CDR3 amino acid sequence lists the most common genes and DNA. Here the V and J calls rest on TCRdb's processing, not on the authors' analysis. Across this sample there are hundreds of thousands of distinct CDR3 sequences, with about 20% seen only once. The ten largest account for around 4.5% of the sample.

The CDR1 and CDR2 encoded by the germline V gene are KGHSH and LQKENI. CDR3 length: 13 amino acids, cysteine to phenylalanine. Only CDR3 DNA remains: 39 bases, in frame from the first base. Trimming removed 2 bases from V and 5 bases from J, leaving 10 bases between the germline ends. Every donor in the study was a healthy Caucasian. Three pairs of female monozygotic twins, all aged roughly 18 to 29 years, were included in the twin cohort. Peripheral blood mononuclear cells were the source from which RNA for the TCR libraries was isolated. On the study overall, not on this receptor specifically: A weaker excess of twin sharing was found in beta out-of-frame sequences because the signal-to-noise ratio was lowered by fewer shared sequences. Recombination models systematically underestimated out-of-frame TCR alpha sharing in monozygotic twins but agreed with sharing between unrelated individuals. Compared with coincidental sharing between unrelated individuals, out-of-frame TCR alpha sequences shared between twins had an excess of sequences with low generation probability. Conclusions relied on cross-sectional statistical analysis, since the same donors could not be followed over many years. Abundant cord blood beta clonotypes had fewer insertions, young adult naive repertoires showed a similar but weaker trend, and memory repertoires showed no such trend. Zero-insertion analyses could be partly confounded by invariant T cells such as MAIT and iNKT, though diverse VJ usage argued against such confounding for most clonotypes.

On this clonotype: The antigen this receptor binds is unknown. No much larger clone exists at a distance of one base, and base qualities are not known.

The data also belong to a second study, concerning T cells expressing NK-cell markers. Reported in the second study: Three sorted T-cell subsets (CD3+CD56+NKG2C+, CD3+CD56+NKG2C- and CD3+CD56-NKG2C+) from under 10 donors had their TCR beta-chain repertoires profiled. Seven of the eight sequenced donors were HCMV-seropositive and one was HCMV-seronegative. To restrict sorting to alphabetaTCR-expressing T cells, an anti-gammadeltaTCR antibody was added in several experiments. In more than five donors, the dominant CD3+CD56+NKG2C+ clonotypes were found to rank among the top 10 CD8+ clonotypes and to make up about 1.0-7.5% of CD8+ T cells. Those dominant clonotypes were again the most abundant among CD3+CD56-NKG2C+ cells in a handful of donors, at roughly 28.3-60.1%. Whether the expanded NKG2C-expressing T cell clones were specific for HCMV antigens remained unclear. The eight sequenced donors were randomly selected healthy volunteers, three men and five women. A commercial ELISA kit detecting HCMV-specific IgG in serum was used to determine HCMV serostatus. For several donors, bulk peripheral blood T-cell repertoires were also sequenced from unsorted PBMC. MIGEC was used to demultiplex reads and group the reads by UMI, and MiTCR was used to assemble and quantify clonotypes. Only TCR cDNA sequences supported by at least two reads were kept to exclude erroneous sequences. Downstream repertoire analysis used the tcR package, and clonotypes were matched across fractions by CDR3 nucleotide sequence plus V segment. Antigen specificity was annotated against VDJdb with VDJmatch, allowing one amino acid substitution in CDR3.

The chain is assembled from TRBV18 and TRBJ2-7, with an unclear D gene assignment. Sequencing was done on a sample of PBMCs. This TCR was sampled from a woman between 18 and 29 years old in good health. The CDR3 loop reads CASSPSSVNEQYF. In nucleotide form, the sequence is TGTGCCAGCTCACCATCCAGCGTAAACGAGCAGTACTTC.